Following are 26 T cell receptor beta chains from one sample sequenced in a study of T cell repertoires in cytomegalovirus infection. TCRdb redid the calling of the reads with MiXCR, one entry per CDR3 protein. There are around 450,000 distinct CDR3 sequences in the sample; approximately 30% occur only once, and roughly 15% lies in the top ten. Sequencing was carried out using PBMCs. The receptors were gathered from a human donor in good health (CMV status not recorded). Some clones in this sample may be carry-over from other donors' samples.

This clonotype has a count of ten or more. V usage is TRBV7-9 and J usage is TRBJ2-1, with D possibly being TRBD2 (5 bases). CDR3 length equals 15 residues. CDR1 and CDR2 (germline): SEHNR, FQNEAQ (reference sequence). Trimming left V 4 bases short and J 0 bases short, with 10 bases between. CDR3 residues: CASSSPSFSYNEQFF. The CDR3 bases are TGTGCCAGCAGCTCGCCTAGCTTCTCCTACAATGAGCAGTTCTTC.

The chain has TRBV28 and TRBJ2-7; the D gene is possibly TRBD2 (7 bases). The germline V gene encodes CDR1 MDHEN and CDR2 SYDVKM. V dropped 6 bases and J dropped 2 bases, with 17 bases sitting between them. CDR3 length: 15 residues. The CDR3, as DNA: TGTGCCAGCAGCTACAAGACGGGGGGCCCCTACGAGCAGTACTTC. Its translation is CASSYKTGGPYEQYF.

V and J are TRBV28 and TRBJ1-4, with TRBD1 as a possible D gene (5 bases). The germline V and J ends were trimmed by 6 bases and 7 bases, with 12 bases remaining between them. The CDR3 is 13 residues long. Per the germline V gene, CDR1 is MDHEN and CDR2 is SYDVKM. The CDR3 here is CASRQGGGEKLFF. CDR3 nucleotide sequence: TGTGCCAGCAGGCAGGGAGGAGGTGAAAAACTGTTTTTT.

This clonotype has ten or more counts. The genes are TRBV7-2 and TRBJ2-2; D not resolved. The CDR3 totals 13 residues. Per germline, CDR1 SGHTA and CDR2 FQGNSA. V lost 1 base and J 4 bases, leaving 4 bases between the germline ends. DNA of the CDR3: TGTGCCAGCAGCTTAGATATCACCGGGGAGCTGTTTTTT. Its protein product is CASSLDITGELFF.

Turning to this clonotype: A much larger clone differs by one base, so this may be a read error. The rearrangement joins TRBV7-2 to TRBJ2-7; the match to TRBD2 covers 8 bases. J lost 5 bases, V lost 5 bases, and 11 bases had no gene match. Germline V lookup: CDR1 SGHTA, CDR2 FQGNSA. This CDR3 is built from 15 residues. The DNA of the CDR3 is TGTGCCAGCAGCGTAGAGGTAGCGGGGTGGCACGAGCAGTACTTC. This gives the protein CASSVEVAGWHEQYF.

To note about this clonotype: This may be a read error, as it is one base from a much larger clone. CDR3 region: CASSLYSSGGCEQYF. Written as DNA, the CDR3 is TGTGCCAGCAGCTTATATTCTAGCGGGGGATGCGAGCAGTACTTC. This sequence joins TRBV7-6 and TRBJ2-7; 10 bases match TRBD2. CDR1 is SGHVS, CDR2 FNYEAQ, per germline. Trimming removed 2 bases from V and 6 bases from J; junction bases left unmatched: 7. The CDR3 sequence is 15 residues long. The full variable domain, rest sourced from reference TRBV7-6 and TRBJ2-7, is GAGVSQSPRYKVTKRGQDVALRCDPISGHVSLYWYRQALGQGPEFLTYFNYEAQQDKSGLPNDRFSAERPEGSISTLTIQRTEQRDSAMYRCASSLYSSGGCEQYFGPGTRLTVT.

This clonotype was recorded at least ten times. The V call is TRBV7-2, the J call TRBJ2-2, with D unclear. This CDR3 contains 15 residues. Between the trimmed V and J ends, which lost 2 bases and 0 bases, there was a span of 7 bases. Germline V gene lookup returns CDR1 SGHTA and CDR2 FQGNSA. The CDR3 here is CASSLIGPNTGELFF. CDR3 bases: TGTGCCAGCAGCTTAATCGGGCCGAACACCGGGGAGCTGTTTTTT.

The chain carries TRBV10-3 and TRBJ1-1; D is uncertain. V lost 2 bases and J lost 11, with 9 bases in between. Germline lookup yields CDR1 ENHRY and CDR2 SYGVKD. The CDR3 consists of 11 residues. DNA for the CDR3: TGTGCCATCAGTGAGGGAGGGTGGGCTTTCTTT. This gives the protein CAISEGGWAFF.

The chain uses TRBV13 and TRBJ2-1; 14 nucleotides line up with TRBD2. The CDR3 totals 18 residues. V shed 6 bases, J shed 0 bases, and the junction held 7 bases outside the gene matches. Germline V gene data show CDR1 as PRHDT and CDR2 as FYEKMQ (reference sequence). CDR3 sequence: CASRGLAGGSSSYNEQFF. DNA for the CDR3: TGTGCCAGCAGAGGACTAGCGGGGGGTTCGAGCTCCTACAATGAGCAGTTCTTC. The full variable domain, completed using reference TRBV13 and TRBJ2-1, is AAGVIQSPRHLIKEKRETATLKCYPIPRHDTVYWYQQGPGQDPQFLISFYEKMQSDKGSIPDRFSAQQFSDYHSELNMSSLELGDSALYFCASRGLAGGSSSYNEQFFGPGTRLTVL.

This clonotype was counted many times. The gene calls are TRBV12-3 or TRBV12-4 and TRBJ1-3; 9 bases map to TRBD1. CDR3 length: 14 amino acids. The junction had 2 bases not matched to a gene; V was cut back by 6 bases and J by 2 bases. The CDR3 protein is CASRGQGPGNTIYF. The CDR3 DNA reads TGTGCCAGCAGGGGACAGGGCCCTGGAAACACCATATATTTT.

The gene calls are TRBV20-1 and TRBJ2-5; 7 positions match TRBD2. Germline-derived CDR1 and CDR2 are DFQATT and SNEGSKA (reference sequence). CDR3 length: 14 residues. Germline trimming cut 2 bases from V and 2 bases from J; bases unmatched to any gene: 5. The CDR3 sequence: CSARSLAEQETQYF. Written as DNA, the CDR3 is TGCAGTGCTAGAAGTCTAGCGGAACAAGAGACCCAGTACTTC.

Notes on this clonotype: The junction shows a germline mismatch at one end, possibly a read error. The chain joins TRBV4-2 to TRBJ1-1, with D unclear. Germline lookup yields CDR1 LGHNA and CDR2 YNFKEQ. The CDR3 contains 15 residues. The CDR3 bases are TGTGACAGCAGCGACAACCCCGTATCGAACACTGAAGCTTTCTTT. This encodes CDSSDNPVSNTEAFF.

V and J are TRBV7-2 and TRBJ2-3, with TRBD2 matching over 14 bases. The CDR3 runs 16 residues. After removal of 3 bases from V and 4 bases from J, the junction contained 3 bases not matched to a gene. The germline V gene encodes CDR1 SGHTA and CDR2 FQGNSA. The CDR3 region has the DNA TGTGCCAGCAGCTTGACTAGCGGGGGGGCCCCAGATACGCAGTATTTT. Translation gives CASSLTSGGAPDTQYF.

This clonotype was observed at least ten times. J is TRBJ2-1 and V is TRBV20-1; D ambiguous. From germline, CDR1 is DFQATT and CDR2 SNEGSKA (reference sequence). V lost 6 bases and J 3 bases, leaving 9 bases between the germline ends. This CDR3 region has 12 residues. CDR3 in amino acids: CSAIVGYNEQFF. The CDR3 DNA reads TGCAGTGCCATCGTGGGCTACAATGAGCAGTTCTTC.

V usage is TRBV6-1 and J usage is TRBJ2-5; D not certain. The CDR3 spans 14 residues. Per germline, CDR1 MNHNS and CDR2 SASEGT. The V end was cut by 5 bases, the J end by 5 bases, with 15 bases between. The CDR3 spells CASSPTPLSETQYF. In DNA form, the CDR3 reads TGTGCCAGCAGTCCAACCCCCCTGTCGGAGACCCAGTACTTC.

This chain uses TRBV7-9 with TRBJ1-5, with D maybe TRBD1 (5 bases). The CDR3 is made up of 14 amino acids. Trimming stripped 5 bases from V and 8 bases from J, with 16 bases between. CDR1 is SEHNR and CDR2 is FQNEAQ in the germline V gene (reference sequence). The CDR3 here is CASSLGWGREPQHF. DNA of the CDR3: TGTGCCAGCAGCCTCGGGTGGGGGAGGGAGCCCCAGCATTTT.

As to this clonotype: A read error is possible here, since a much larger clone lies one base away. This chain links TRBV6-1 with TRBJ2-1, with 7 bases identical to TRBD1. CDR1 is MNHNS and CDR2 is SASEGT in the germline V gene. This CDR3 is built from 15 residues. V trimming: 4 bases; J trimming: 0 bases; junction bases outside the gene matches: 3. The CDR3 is CASSVGQSSYNEQFF. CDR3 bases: TGTGCCAGCAGTGTGGGACAGAGCTCCTACAATGAGCAGTTCTTC.

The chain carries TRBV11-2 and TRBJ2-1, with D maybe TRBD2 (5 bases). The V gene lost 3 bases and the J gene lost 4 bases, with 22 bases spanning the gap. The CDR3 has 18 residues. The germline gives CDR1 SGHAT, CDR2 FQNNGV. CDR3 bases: TGTGCCAGCAGCTTTCATGCGACGGGAATACAGCCATACAATGAGCAGTTCTTC. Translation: CASSFHATGIQPYNEQFF. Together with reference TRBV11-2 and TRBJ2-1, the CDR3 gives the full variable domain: EAGVAQSPRYKIIEKRQSVAFWCNPISGHATLYWYQQILGQGPKLLIQFQNNGVVDDSQLPKDRFSAERLKGVDSTLKIQPAKLEDSAVYLCASSFHATGIQPYNEQFFGPGTRLTVL.

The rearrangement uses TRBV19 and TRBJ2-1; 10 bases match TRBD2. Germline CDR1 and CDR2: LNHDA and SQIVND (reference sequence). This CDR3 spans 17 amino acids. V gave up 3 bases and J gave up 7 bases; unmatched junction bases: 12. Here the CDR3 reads CASSMASGGQMGNEQFF. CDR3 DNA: TGTGCCAGTAGTATGGCTAGCGGGGGACAAATGGGAAATGAGCAGTTCTTC.

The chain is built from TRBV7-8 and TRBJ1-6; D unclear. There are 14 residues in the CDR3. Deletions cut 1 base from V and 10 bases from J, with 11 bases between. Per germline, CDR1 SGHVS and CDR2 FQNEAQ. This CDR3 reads CASSLESHGSPLHF. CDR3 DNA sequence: TGTGCCAGCAGCTTAGAATCCCACGGCTCACCCCTCCACTTT.

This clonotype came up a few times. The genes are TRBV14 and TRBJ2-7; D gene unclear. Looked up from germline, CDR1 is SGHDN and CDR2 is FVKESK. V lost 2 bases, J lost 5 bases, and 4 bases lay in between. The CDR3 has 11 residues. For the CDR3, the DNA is TGTGCCAGCAGCCAAAGGGACGAGCAGTACTTC. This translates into CASSQRDEQYF.

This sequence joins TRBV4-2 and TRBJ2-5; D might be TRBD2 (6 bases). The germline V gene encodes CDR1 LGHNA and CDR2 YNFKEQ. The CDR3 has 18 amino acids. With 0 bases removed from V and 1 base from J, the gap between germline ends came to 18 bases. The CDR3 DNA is TGTGCCAGCAGCCAAGACTGGAGGGCCCCCGCCAGCCAAGAGACCCAGTACTTC. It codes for CASSQDWRAPASQETQYF.

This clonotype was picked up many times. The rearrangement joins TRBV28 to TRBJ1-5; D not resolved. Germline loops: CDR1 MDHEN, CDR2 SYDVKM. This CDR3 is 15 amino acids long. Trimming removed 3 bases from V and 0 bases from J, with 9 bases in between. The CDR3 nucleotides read TGTGCCAGCAGTTTTAGCGGATCTAGCAATCAGCCCCAGCATTTT. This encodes CASSFSGSSNQPQHF. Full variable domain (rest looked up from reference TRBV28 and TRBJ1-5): DVKVTQSSRYLVKRTGEKVFLECVQDMDHENMFWYRQDPGLGLRLIYFSYDVKMKEKGDIPEGYSVSREKKERFSLILESASTNQTSMYLCASSFSGSSNQPQHFGDGTRLSIL.

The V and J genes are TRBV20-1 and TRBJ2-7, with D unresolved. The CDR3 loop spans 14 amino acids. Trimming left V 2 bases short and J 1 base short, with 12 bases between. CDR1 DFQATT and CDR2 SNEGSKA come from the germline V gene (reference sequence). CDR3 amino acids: CSARPRAVSYEQYF. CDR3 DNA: TGCAGTGCTAGACCAAGGGCGGTATCCTACGAGCAGTACTTC.

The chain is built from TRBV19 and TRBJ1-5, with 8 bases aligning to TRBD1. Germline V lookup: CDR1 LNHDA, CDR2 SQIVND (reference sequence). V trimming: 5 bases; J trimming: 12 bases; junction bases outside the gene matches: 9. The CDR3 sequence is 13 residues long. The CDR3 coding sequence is TGTGCCAGTAGTGAAGGACAGGGAGGAATCCAGCATTTT. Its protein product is CASSEGQGGIQHF.

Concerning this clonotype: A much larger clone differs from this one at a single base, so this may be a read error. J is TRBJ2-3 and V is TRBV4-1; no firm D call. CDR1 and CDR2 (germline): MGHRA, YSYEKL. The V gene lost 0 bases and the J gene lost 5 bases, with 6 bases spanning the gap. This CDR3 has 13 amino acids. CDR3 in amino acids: CASSQDEKDTQYF. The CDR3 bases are TGCGCCAGCAGCCAAGATGAAAAAGATACGCAGTATTTT.